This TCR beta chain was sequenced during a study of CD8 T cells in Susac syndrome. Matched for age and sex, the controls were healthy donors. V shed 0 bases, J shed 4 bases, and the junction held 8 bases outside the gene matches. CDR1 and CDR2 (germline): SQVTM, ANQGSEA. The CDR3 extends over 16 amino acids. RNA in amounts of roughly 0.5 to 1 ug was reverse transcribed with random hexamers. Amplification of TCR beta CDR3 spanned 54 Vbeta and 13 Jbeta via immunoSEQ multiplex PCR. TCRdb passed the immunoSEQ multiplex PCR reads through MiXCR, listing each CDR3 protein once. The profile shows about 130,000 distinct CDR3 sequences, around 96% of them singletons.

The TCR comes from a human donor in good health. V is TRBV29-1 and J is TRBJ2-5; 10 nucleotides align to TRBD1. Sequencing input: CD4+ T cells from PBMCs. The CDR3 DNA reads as TGCAGCGTTGAAGAATTAAGGGACAGGGGAGGAGAGACCCAGTACTTC. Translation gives CSVEELRDRGGETQYF.